This TCR beta chain stems from a study of blood T cell repertoires in COVID-19. Study as a whole: There were acute and convalescent COVID-19 samples, and they came from the United States, Italy and Spain. The analysed material was cDNA or gDNA that came from T cells, B-cell-depleted T cells, or PBMCs.

Per the study methods: The authors estimated nucleated cell counts from reference gene primer amplification. Measured with immunoSEQ multiplex PCR; TCRdb has only the in-frame clones, and not every one. V and J calls and clone size follow that table, whereas D and trimming were derived from the DNA. Of 35,000 to 50,000 clones listed, approximately 83% are singletons. Sequenced material: peripheral blood. The TCR originated in a human donor with acute or convalescent COVID-19. The donor label of this sample is uncertain.

The CDR3, as DNA: TGTGCCATCAGTGAGGCGACAGGGGAAAGAGGGGCTTTCTTT. Protein product: CAISEATGERGAFF. The chain couples TRBV10-3 to TRBJ1-1; 8 bases line up with TRBD1. After removal of 2 bases from V and 11 bases from J, the junction contained 10 bases not matched to a gene. The CDR3 covers 14 residues. The germline V gene encodes CDR1 ENHRY and CDR2 SYGVKD.